This TCR beta chain was captured in a study of regulatory T cells in long-lasting Graves disease. General study findings and limits: Persistent patients shared 2,700 or so public clonotypes among themselves. Newly diagnosed patients shared fewer, at about a thousand. TCR diversity in persistent Graves' patients was below that of newly diagnosed ones.

Deletions cut 5 bases from V and 0 bases from J, with 12 bases between. The CDR3 is 15 amino acids. Many counts were recorded for this clonotype. Its antigen is still unknown. In building TCR beta libraries, iRepertoire HTBI primers were used together with Arm-PCR of CDR3 regions. TCRdb redid the calling of the multiplex PCR reads with MiXCR, one entry per CDR3 protein. This table has fewer than 350,000 distinct CDR3 sequences, over 15% appearing once. Time point specified: newly diagnosed GD, antithyroid drugs for less than 3 months. Extracted PBMC RNA gave rise to the TCR library. American Thyroid Association guidelines were used to diagnose Graves' disease. Staff drew roughly 10 milliliters of peripheral blood into EDTA tubes.

The chain joins TRBV12-3 or TRBV12-4 to TRBJ2-3, with D possibly TRBD1 on 7 matching bases. The sequencing used peripheral blood mononuclear cells (PBMCs), collected at new diagnosis, from a patient treated with antithyroid drugs. The receptor was derived from a female donor with Graves disease. CDR3 region: CASSAGQTSTDTQYF. The CDR3 coding sequence is TGTGCCAGCAGTGCGGGACAGACTAGCACAGATACGCAGTATTTT.